This TCR beta chain originates from a study of blood T cell repertoires in COVID-19. Study-level background: The United States, Italy and Spain were the sources of the acute and convalescent COVID-19 samples. T cells, B-cell-depleted T cells, or PBMCs supplied cDNA or gDNA.

Trimming removed 6 bases from V and 6 bases from J, with 15 bases in between. The CDR3 contains 14 residues. Per the germline V gene, CDR1 is MNHEY and CDR2 is SVGAGI. As handled by the study authors: Reference gene primers were amplified, and this amplification served to estimate nucleated cell counts. The table came from immunoSEQ multiplex PCR; TCRdb's copy has only in-frame clones and leaves some out. That table is the source of V, J and clone size, and D and trimming were worked out from the DNA. The table records a few hundred thousand clones, roughly nine tenths of them present only once. The chain joins TRBV6-5 to TRBJ1-5; D remains ambiguous. The sample taken for sequencing was peripheral blood. This TCR came from a man between 65 and 85 years old with acute or convalescent COVID-19. The CDR3 DNA follows: TGTGCCAGCAGAGCCGAGGGCTTTGGTCAGCCCCAGCATTTT. Amino acids: CASRAEGFGQPQHF.